Each of the 4 T cell receptor beta chains below was sequenced from the same sample in a study of blood T cell repertoires in COVID-19. Here immunoSEQ multiplex PCR was the method, and the copy in TCRdb shows in-frame clones only, minus some. Here the sample spans some 80,000 clones, approximately 90% being singletons. Sequenced material: peripheral blood. The receptors stem from a human donor in a cohort sampled during active COVID-19.

The CDR3 coding sequence is TGTGCCAGCAGCTTGGACGGAGGGAACTATGGCTACACCTTC. Translated, it gives CASSLDGGNYGYTF. The chain has TRBV5-5 and TRBJ1-2; D is ambiguous. Trimming removed 0 bases at V and 2 bases at J, with 8 bases between. This CDR3 has 14 residues. The germline V gene has CDR1 SGHKS and CDR2 YYEKEE (reference sequence).

The chain uses TRBV11-2 and TRBJ1-4, with TRBD1 matching over 11 bases. Germline values: CDR1 SGHAT, CDR2 FQNNGV. The junction had 13 bases not matched to a gene; V was cut back by 2 bases and J by 11 bases. CDR3 length: 17 amino acids. The CDR3 DNA reads as TGTGCCAGCAGCTTAACCGAGGGACAGGGGGGTGGAGGGAAACTGTTTTTT. Its protein is CASSLTEGQGGGGKLFF.

The chain uses TRBV19 and TRBJ1-2, with TRBD1 identical over 9 bases. V gave up 7 bases and J gave up 3 bases; unmatched junction bases: 6. The CDR3 runs 14 residues. The germline V gene encodes CDR1 LNHDA and CDR2 SQIVND (reference sequence). CDR3 amino acids: CASTHGQGHYGYTF. In DNA, the CDR3 is TGTGCCAGTACCCATGGACAGGGGCACTATGGCTACACCTTC. Variable domain in full (rest from reference TRBV19 and TRBJ1-2): DGGITQSPKYLFRKEGQNVTLSCEQNLNHDAMYWYRQDPGQGLRLIYYSQIVNDFQKGDIAEGYSVSREKKESFPLTVTSAQKNPTAFYLCASTHGQGHYGYTFGSGTRLTVV.

CDR3 amino acids: CASSPNRDRGSPLHF. In DNA, the CDR3 is TGTGCCAGCAGCCCCAACCGGGACAGGGGTTCACCCCTCCACTTT. The chain joins TRBV6-5 to TRBJ1-6; 10 nucleotides align to TRBD1. V dropped 6 bases and J dropped 9; count of bases not matched to a gene: 8. Germline V CDR1 and CDR2: MNHEY, SVGAGI. This CDR3 has 15 residues.